A selection of T cell receptor beta chains follows, all from one sample in a study of blood T cell repertoires in COVID-19. Using immunoSEQ multiplex PCR, the repertoire was profiled, and TCRdb retains in-frame clones only, with some absent. The sample contains 350,000 to 550,000 clones, 80% to 90% of which appear only once. The sample taken for sequencing was PBMCs or T cells enriched from blood (not recorded which). The receptors shown here come from a man between 25 and 39 years old who had recovered from COVID-19. Each CDR3 is given with its conserved first and last residue. The D gene is left open where the match is weak. Clone size is not always given. Where it is, it says once, few, many or a class for expanded clones.

TRBV4-1	.	TRBJ1-2	.	CASSQGGGVTNYGYTF	TGCGCCAGCAGCCAAGGTGGGGGGGTAACTAACTATGGCTACACCTTC
TRBV7-2	.	TRBJ2-5	TRBD2	CASSLRSGRVETQYF	TGTGCCAGCAGCCTTAGGTCCGGGAGGGTAGAGACCCAGTACTTC
TRBV18	.	TRBJ2-3	TRBD2	CASSPPSGSSYTQYF	TGTGCCAGCTCACCGCCTAGCGGGAGTTCGTATACGCAGTATTTT
TRBV30	.	TRBJ2-7	.	CAWEGFYEQYF	TGTGCCTGGGAGGGGTTTTACGAGCAGTACTTC
TRBV18	.	TRBJ1-2	TRBD1	CASSPLQGEGTF	TGTGCCAGCTCACCTCTACAGGGGGAGGGCACCTTC
TRBV5-6	.	TRBJ1-1	.	CASSLSGTEAFF	TGTGCCAGCAGCTTGTCGGGCACTGAAGCTTTCTTT
TRBV18	once	TRBJ1-5	.	CASSPQRVAWPQHF	TGTGCCAGCTCACCACAGAGAGTTGCTTGGCCCCAGCATTTT
TRBV10-3	.	TRBJ1-4	TRBD1	CAISQGAANEKLFF	TGTGCCATCAGCCAGGGGGCGGCTAATGAAAAACTGTTTTTT
TRBV18	.	TRBJ2-5	TRBD1	CASSPSGTEETQYF	TGTGCCAGCTCACCTTCCGGGACAGAAGAGACCCAGTACTTC
TRBV3-1/TRBV3-2	.	TRBJ2-1	TRBD2	CASSPSGTSQFF	TGTGCCAGCAGCCCCTCCGGGACTAGCCAGTTCTTC
TRBV28	once	TRBJ1-2	.	CASSFLDGRVDYGYTF	TGTGCCAGCAGTTTTTTGGACGGCAGGGTGGACTATGGCTACACCTTC
TRBV7-3	.	TRBJ2-1	TRBD1	CASSLGQGFHNEQFF	TGTGCCAGCAGCCTGGGACAGGGGTTCCACAATGAGCAGTTCTTC
TRBV7-9	once	TRBJ2-7	.	CASSLTGFGREQYF	TGTGCCAGCAGCTTGACAGGGTTTGGGAGGGAGCAGTACTTC
TRBV29-1	.	TRBJ2-3	TRBD1	CSVSEGQGIDTQYF	TGCAGCGTTTCCGAGGGACAGGGGATAGATACGCAGTATTTT
TRBV19	few	TRBJ2-4	TRBD1	CASTRQGENIQYF	TGTGCCAGTACCCGACAGGGGGAAAACATTCAGTACTTC
TRBV27	.	TRBJ2-4	TRBD1	CASSLQGARFDIQYF	TGTGCCAGCAGTTTACAGGGGGCGAGGTTCGACATTCAGTACTTC
TRBV29-1	.	TRBJ1-5	.	CSVDTGGPFNQPQHF	TGCAGCGTTGATACCGGGGGACCCTTTAATCAGCCCCAGCATTTT
TRBV7-2	once	TRBJ2-5	.	CASFIAEETQYF	TGTGCCAGCTTTATAGCGGAAGAGACCCAGTACTTC
TRBV28	.	TRBJ1-1	.	CASRTGGRTEAFF	TGTGCCAGCAGGACAGGCGGTCGGACTGAAGCTTTCTTT
TRBV25-1	.	TRBJ2-5	.	CASRRPGKETQYF	TGTGCCAGCCGTCGGCCGGGGAAAGAGACCCAGTACTTC